Below, 24 T cell receptor beta chains from the same sample are listed, as sequenced in a study of T cells after posttransplantation cyclophosphamide. Only in-frame clones appear in the TCRdb table, and some are missing; sequencing was by immunoSEQ multiplex PCR. This table holds approximately 56,000 clones, 90% to 95% found once. The specimen sequenced was PBMCs. The receptor source for this set is a woman in her 30s in good health and a related stem cell transplant donor.

The genes are TRBV11-2 and TRBJ1-4; no firm D call. CDR1 is SGHAT, CDR2 FQNNGV, per germline. Trimming shortened V by 5 bases and J by 8 bases, and 18 bases separated the two germline ends. The CDR3 has 15 residues. CDR3 protein: CASSPYTVGEEKLFF. Here the CDR3 DNA reads TGTGCCAGCAGCCCATATACGGTTGGAGAGGAAAAACTGTTTTTT.

The chain is built from TRBV30 and TRBJ1-1, with D maybe TRBD1 (6 bases). This CDR3 has 13 residues. Trimming cost V 2 bases and J 3 bases, with 10 bases left between them. Germline assignment: CDR1 GTSNPN and CDR2 SVGIG (reference sequence). The CDR3 DNA is TGTGCCTGGAGTATAAACAGGGACACTGAAGCTTTCTTT. As protein: CAWSINRDTEAFF.

V and J are TRBV10-3 and TRBJ1-2, with D perhaps TRBD1 (6 bases). This CDR3 is 14 amino acids long. Trimming stripped 2 bases from V and 10 bases from J, with 17 bases between. Germline assignment: CDR1 ENHRY and CDR2 SYGVKD. CDR3 region: CAISEKQGLSFYTF. The CDR3 DNA reads as TGTGCCATCAGTGAGAAACAGGGTCTCTCATTCTACACCTTC.

The V and J genes are TRBV5-8 and TRBJ2-5; 14 nucleotides match TRBD2. The CDR3 extends over 18 amino acids. The V and J ends lost 0 bases and 0 bases, in that order; junction bases with no gene match: 4. Germline-derived CDR1 and CDR2 are SGHTS and YDEGEE. The CDR3 loop reads CASSLGTSGGLHQETQYF. CDR3 DNA: TGTGCCAGCAGCTTGGGGACTAGCGGGGGGCTTCACCAAGAGACCCAGTACTTC.

This clone was seen just once. This chain connects TRBV28 to TRBJ1-1; 8 nucleotides align to TRBD1. The CDR3 is made up of 15 amino acids. CDR1 and CDR2 (germline): MDHEN, SYDVKM. V lost 5 bases, J lost 1 base, and 6 bases stayed unmatched. CDR3 loop: CASSPDRGQNTEAFF. The CDR3 DNA reads as TGTGCCAGCAGTCCAGACAGGGGCCAGAACACTGAAGCTTTCTTT.

This clone was seen only once. The chain uses TRBV5-4 and TRBJ2-6; D might be TRBD1 (6 bases). Germline CDR1 SGHNT, CDR2 YYREEE (reference sequence). The CDR3 runs 17 residues. The V end lost 4 bases, the J end lost 0 bases, and 14 bases lay between the germline ends. The CDR3 DNA reads TGTGCCAGCAGCCAGGGGTTTGGATCCTCTGGGGCCAACGTCCTGACTTTC. This translates into CASSQGFGSSGANVLTF.

The V gene is TRBV5-5, the J gene TRBJ1-2; 7 bases fit TRBD1. The CDR3 runs 17 residues. In germline, CDR1 is SGHKS, CDR2 YYEKEE (reference sequence). V lost 0 bases, J lost 2 bases, and 10 bases stayed unmatched. The CDR3 protein is CASSLELGQRINYGYTF. The CDR3 DNA reads TGTGCCAGCAGCTTGGAGTTGGGACAGCGTATAAACTATGGCTACACCTTC.

This clone was picked up one time. For the CDR3, the DNA is TGTGCCATTACTCCCGGGACTAGCGGCTCCTACGAGCAGTACTTC. This encodes CAITPGTSGSYEQYF. The chain employs TRBV10-3 and TRBJ2-7; TRBD2 matches 11 bases. Germline CDR1 reads ENHRY; CDR2 reads SYGVKD. The CDR3 runs 15 residues. The trim removed 9 bases at V and 0 bases at J, leaving 7 bases unmatched.

This clone was detected only once. The chain links TRBV9 to TRBJ2-2; 7 bases fit TRBD2. V was pared by 0 bases and J by 0 bases, with 5 bases of the junction left unmatched. The length of the CDR3 is 17 residues. Germline lookup yields CDR1 SGDLS and CDR2 YYNGEE. CDR3 amino acids: CASSVARTRSNTGELFF. CDR3 nucleotide sequence: TGTGCCAGCAGCGTAGCTAGGACTAGATCGAACACCGGGGAGCTGTTTTTT. Full variable domain (remainder filled in from reference TRBV9 and TRBJ2-2): DSGVTQTPKHLITATGQRVTLRCSPRSGDLSVYWYQQSLDQGLQFLIQYYNGEERAKGNILERFSAQQFPDLHSELNLSSLELGDSALYFCASSVARTRSNTGELFFGEGSRLTVL.

A single count supports this clone. The V gene is TRBV9, the J gene TRBJ1-1, with a weak D call TRBD1 (6 bases). The CDR3 extends over 15 amino acids. Germline V gene sequence: CDR1 SGDLS, CDR2 YYNGEE. Trimming took off 0 bases at V and 2 bases at J, with 11 bases between the two ends. The CDR3 DNA follows: TGTGCCAGCAGCGTAGTAGGACAGATAAACACTGAAGCTTTCTTT. It yields the protein CASSVVGQINTEAFF. Combining the CDR3 with reference TRBV9 and TRBJ1-1 gives the whole variable domain DSGVTQTPKHLITATGQRVTLRCSPRSGDLSVYWYQQSLDQGLQFLIQYYNGEERAKGNILERFSAQQFPDLHSELNLSSLELGDSALYFCASSVVGQINTEAFFGQGTRLTVV.

The chain carries TRBV7-6 and TRBJ2-5; D is possibly TRBD1 (5 bases). There are 15 residues in the CDR3. Trimming removed 3 bases at V and 2 bases at J, with 13 bases between. The germline gives CDR1 SGHVS, CDR2 FNYEAQ. The CDR3 here is CASSFEGAGQETQYF. The CDR3, as DNA: TGTGCCAGCAGCTTCGAAGGGGCCGGGCAAGAGACCCAGTACTTC.

This chain connects TRBV5-1 to TRBJ1-1; the D gene is possibly TRBD1 (6 bases). CDR3 length equals 14 residues. Germline values: CDR1 SGHRS, CDR2 YFSETQ. The V end lost 5 bases, the J end lost 7 bases, and 18 bases lay between the germline ends. CDR3 sequence (DNA): TGCGCCAGCAGAGATCCAGGGGTTTACAGTGAAGCTTTCTTT. It specifies CASRDPGVYSEAFF. Combining the CDR3 with reference TRBV5-1 and TRBJ1-1 gives the whole variable domain KAGVTQTPRYLIKTRGQQVTLSCSPISGHRSVSWYQQTPGQGLQFLFEYFSETQRNKGNFPGRFSGRQFSNSRSEMNVSTLELGDSALYLCASRDPGVYSEAFFGQGTRLTVV.

The genes are TRBV29-1 and TRBJ1-1; D may be TRBD1 (5 bases). Germline-derived CDR1 and CDR2 are SQVTM and ANQGSEA. V gave up 7 bases and J gave up 1 base, with 13 bases separating them. The CDR3 length is 13 residues. In DNA form, the CDR3 reads TGCAGCGCAAACCGGGACTGGAACACTGAAGCTTTCTTT. Protein product: CSANRDWNTEAFF.

The rearrangement joins TRBV28 to TRBJ1-5; 7 positions match TRBD1. Germline lookup yields CDR1 MDHEN and CDR2 SYDVKM. The junction had 11 bases not matched to a gene; V was cut back by 6 bases and J by 0 bases. The CDR3 has 17 amino acids. CDR3 sequence (DNA): TGTGCCAGCAGCTCGCTAGGACAGGTGTATAGCAATCAGCCCCAGCATTTT. Translated: CASSSLGQVYSNQPQHF.

This chain connects TRBV2 to TRBJ2-5; TRBD2 matches at 7 bases. The CDR3 totals 15 residues. After removal of 6 bases from V and 1 base from J, the junction contained 8 bases not matched to a gene. The germline V gene has CDR1 SNHLY and CDR2 FYNNEI. The CDR3 here is CASRGGDLAQETQYF. The CDR3 DNA sequence: TGTGCCAGCAGGGGGGGGGACCTGGCCCAAGAGACCCAGTACTTC. Complete variable domain (other parts from reference TRBV2 and TRBJ2-5): EPEVTQTPSHQVTQMGQEVILRCVPISNHLYFYWYRQILGQKVEFLVSFYNNEISEKSEIFDDQFSVERPDGSNFTLKIRSTKLEDSAMYFCASRGGDLAQETQYFGPGTRLLVL.

This sequence joins TRBV30 and TRBJ1-2; 7 nucleotides align to TRBD1. The CDR3 is 12 residues long. The germline V gene has CDR1 GTSNPN and CDR2 SVGIG (reference sequence). V lost 6 bases, J lost 4 bases, and 5 bases stayed unmatched. The CDR3 sequence: CACTQGPYGYTF. The CDR3, as DNA: TGTGCCTGTACACAGGGGCCCTATGGCTACACCTTC.

V and J are TRBV15 and TRBJ1-2; D gene uncertain. This CDR3 comprises 15 residues. Germline V gene lookup returns CDR1 LNHNV and CDR2 YYDKDF (reference sequence). Deletions cut 1 base from V and 4 bases from J, with 13 bases between. The chain's CDR3 is CATSRGGTEGYGYTF. The CDR3 nucleotides read TGTGCCACCAGCAGAGGCGGCACCGAGGGCTATGGCTACACCTTC. Looking up the rest from reference TRBV15 and TRBJ1-2 gives the full variable domain: DAMVIQNPRYQVTQFGKPVTLSCSQTLNHNVMYWYQQKSSQAPKLLFHYYDKDFNNEADTPDNFQSRRPNTSFCFLDIRSPGLGDTAMYLCATSRGGTEGYGYTFGSGTRLTVV.

This clone occurred once. The chain carries TRBV2 and TRBJ1-2; D is undetermined. Trimming took off 4 bases at V and 3 bases at J, with 15 bases between the two ends. The germline V gene encodes CDR1 SNHLY and CDR2 FYNNEI. The CDR3 contains 15 residues. The CDR3 DNA reads TGTGCCAGCAGTGTAGACCGTGGTCGGGACTATGGCTACACCTTC. This gives the protein CASSVDRGRDYGYTF.

CDR3 sequence: CASSTPTGTGSNQPQHF. The CDR3 DNA is TGTGCCAGCAGTACACCAACCGGGACAGGGAGCAATCAGCCCCAGCATTTT. The J gene is TRBJ1-5, the V gene TRBV28, with 9 bases fitting TRBD1. Germline V gene lookup returns CDR1 MDHEN and CDR2 SYDVKM. This CDR3 contains 17 residues. Trimming cost V 5 bases and J 1 base; bases outside gene matches: 9.

V usage is TRBV7-2 and J usage is TRBJ1-1, with D hard to call. Germline CDR1 reads SGHTA; CDR2 reads FQGNSA. Between the trimmed V and J ends, which lost 1 base and 11 bases, there was a span of 17 bases. This CDR3 has 14 amino acids. This CDR3 is CASSLGLSPSEAFF. CDR3 bases: TGTGCCAGCAGCTTAGGCCTCTCCCCTAGCGAGGCTTTCTTT.

The chain is built from TRBV27 and TRBJ1-5; D perhaps matches TRBD1 (5 bases). Germline CDR1 reads MNHEY; CDR2 reads SMNVEV (reference sequence). The length of the CDR3 is 13 residues. The V and J ends lost 4 bases and 6 bases respectively, with 10 bases between them. CDR3 residues: CASSWGGSQPQHF. The CDR3 DNA reads TGTGCCAGCAGTTGGGGGGGGAGTCAGCCCCAGCATTTT.

The chain joins TRBV5-1 to TRBJ2-7, with no clear D. With 4 bases removed from V and 4 bases from J, the gap between germline ends came to 12 bases. The germline V gene encodes CDR1 SGHRS and CDR2 YFSETQ. The CDR3 contains 13 residues. The CDR3 DNA sequence: TGCGCCAGCAGCCTTGACTCGAGGTACGAGCAGTACTTC. Its protein product is CASSLDSRYEQYF.

This chain connects TRBV19 to TRBJ2-3; 11 bases match TRBD2. V lost 5 bases and J lost 0; bases outside the gene matches: 7. Germline lookup yields CDR1 LNHDA and CDR2 SQIVND (reference sequence). The CDR3 runs 17 residues. The DNA for the CDR3 is TGTGCCAGTAGTGGGTCTAGCGGGGGGCCGAGCACAGATACGCAGTATTTT. Protein sequence: CASSGSSGGPSTDTQYF.

This chain links TRBV5-6 with TRBJ1-4; D unresolved. CDR1 and CDR2 (germline): SGHDT, YYEEEE. Trimming stripped 4 bases from V and 5 bases from J, with 9 bases between. This CDR3 region has 13 residues. CDR3 protein: CASSRGWNEKLFF. CDR3 DNA sequence: TGTGCCAGCAGCCGAGGATGGAATGAAAAACTGTTTTTT.